The source of this T cell receptor beta chain is a study of human T cells and chemical hapten exposure. Study summary: Diphenylcyclopropenone doses were given weekly to the scalps of patients across the roughly 23-week study. Mainly, slight library volume differences in the pool made TCR yields vary. Study-wide results and limits: After DPC sensitization, TCRs above 1 in 1000 frequency showed no change.

One entry per CDR3 protein results from TCRdb running MiXCR on the RACE reads. The sample yields 350,000 to 400,000 distinct CDR3 sequences, roughly 6% seen once. The time point here: patch test 2, 6 weeks after DPC sensitization. The treatment here: therapeutic diphenylcyclopropenone sensitization with weekly scalp DPC. CDR1 and CDR2 from the germline V gene are ENHRY and SYGVKD. CDR3 size: 12 residues. The V end was cut by 10 bases, the J end by 3 bases, with 12 bases between. This clonotype was seen a few times. What it binds is not known. The starting material was whole blood, obtained in connection with sensitization to the hapten diphenylcyclopropenone (DPC). The clonotype comes from a woman under 30 with alopecia areata. Some clones in this sample may be carry-over from other donors' samples. The chain joins TRBV10-3 to TRBJ2-5; D unresolved. Written as DNA, the CDR3 is TGTGCCACCGTAGGAAACGAAGAGACCCAGTACTTC. It translates to CATVGNEETQYF.